This T cell receptor (beta chain) was sequenced in a study of T-cell reconstitution after alpha-beta-depleted transplantation in children (dated by TCRdb to 2015 to 2016). As for the study more broadly: Using TCR repertoire profiling, the study followed T-cell immune reconstitution in a quantitative way in children after TCRalphabeta/CD19-depleted allogeneic hematopoietic cell transplantation.

Library preparation used PCR. TCRdb records Illumina HiSeq 2500 as the sequencer. To normalize quantification of the TCRbeta repertoire, the TCR libraries were built with molecular barcoding that relied on unique molecular identifiers. Using fastp trimming at Q25 and MiXCR clonotype assembly, TCRdb reanalyzed the public sequencing data and kept in-frame beta chains. Under each unique CDR3 protein, matching rows form one entry showing the most common genes and DNA. The sample includes about 460,000 distinct CDR3 sequences, with 11% observed a single time. The top ten constitute 12% to 15% of the sample. There are 16 amino acids in the CDR3, from cysteine to phenylalanine inclusive. Only the CDR3 DNA stays, 48 bases, in frame from base 1. Clipping removes 0 bases from V and 4 bases from J, with 6 as the unmatched junction base count. Via the germline V gene, CDR1 is LGHNA and CDR2 YNFKEQ. Sample treatment or condition, as interpreted from the label and publication: allogeneic hematopoietic cell transplantation with graft depleted of TCRalphabeta T cells and CD19 B cells. TCRalphabeta/CD19-depleted allogeneic hematopoietic cell grafts were given to the transplant recipients, all of whom were children.

Regarding this clonotype: Its antigen is unknown. Base quality data are lacking; no much larger clone is found one base away.

Points the paper makes about the study in general: In some patients, high TCRbeta diversity at day 60 was attributed to recipient T cells and intrathymic progenitors that had survived conditioning. Over subsequent months, a decline in hyperexpanded clone frequencies was noted, and after one year, T-cell counts and TCRbeta diversity were mostly ascribed to newly produced T cells. The apparently early alphabetaT-cell count recovery about two months after transplant was reportedly dependent on only several hundred rapidly expanded clones derived from non-depleted graft cells.

The chain uses TRBV4-2 and TRBJ2-1; 7 of the junction bases match TRBD2. The input for sequencing was PBMCs, mostly from graft donor cells, taken 180 days after TCRalphabeta/CD19-depleted stem cell transplant. This receptor was obtained from a female patient aged 2 to 10 who had a stem cell transplant for aplastic anemia, so the T cells may come from the graft donor. The CDR3 sequence is CASSQDAGVGYNEQFF. Read as DNA, the sequence is TGTGCCAGCAGCCAAGATGCGGGAGTGGGATACAATGAGCAGTTCTTC.